The T cell receptor (beta chain) described here comes from a study of shared clonotypes between healthy human individuals. Produced via immunoSEQ multiplex PCR; TCRdb's table is partial and in-frame only. Of about 1.1 million clones in the sample, around 78% are singletons; the top ten hold 0.6% to 0.75%. Trimming removed 2 bases from V and 2 bases from J, with 12 bases in between. The CDR3 runs 15 residues. CDR1 is MNHEY, CDR2 SMNVEV, per germline (reference sequence). This clone was seen more than once but under ten times. This same CDR3 is encoded by further DNA sequences in the sample. Specimen: memory CD4+ T cells from PBMCs. Subset defined: CD45RA-negative fraction. The clonotype was recovered from a man aged 18 to 29 in good health. Some clones in this sample may be carry-over from other donors' samples. The chain uses TRBV27 and TRBJ1-1; a possible D gene is TRBD1 (6 bases). This CDR3 is CASSLAGAQNTEAFF. DNA for the CDR3: TGTGCCAGCAGTTTAGCAGGGGCCCAAAACACTGAAGCTTTCTTT.